This T cell receptor beta chain was sequenced for a study of T cell responses to AZD1222 COVID-19 vaccine. Study conclusions and caveats: The number of AZD1222 recipients seropositive at baseline was only 5 to 7. Repertoire samples came only from after the peak T cell response.

Germline values: CDR1 ENHRY, CDR2 SYGVKD. CDR3 length: 13 residues. The ends lost 6 bases at V and 5 bases at J; junction bases unmatched: 4. Comment on this clone: Its antigen remains unknown.

Measured with immunoSEQ multiplex PCR; TCRdb has only the in-frame clones, and not every one. In the table there are about 150,000 clones, 90% of which are singletons. Material: peripheral blood, obtained on day 0 of AZD1222 vaccination. The chain uses TRBV10-3 and TRBJ2-3; 8 bases match TRBD2. The clonotype comes from an adult in good health. The CDR3 DNA sequence: TGTGCCATCAGCCTCGGGAGGGGAGATACGCAGTATTTT. This sequence encodes CAISLGRGDTQYF.